Presented here are 3 T cell receptor beta chains from one specimen sequenced in a study of early T cells in non-severe SARS-CoV-2 infection. TCRdb independently ran MiXCR on the 5' RACE reads; one entry per CDR3 protein. The sample has over 60,000 distinct CDR3 sequences, 11% seen once. The sequencing used whole blood, collected at baseline. These receptors came from an adult who was a healthcare worker with PCR-confirmed SARS-CoV-2 infection or an uninfected control (not recorded which).

This clonotype has more than one count but fewer than ten. The chain couples TRBV5-1 to TRBJ2-3; unclear D gene. V was clipped by 6 bases and J by 2 bases, with 16 bases between them. Germline V gives CDR1 SGHRS, CDR2 YFSETQ. The CDR3 is 15 amino acids. As DNA, the CDR3 is TGCGCCAGCACCCTTTTTGGGGAATTCACAGATACGCAGTATTTT. Translation gives CASTLFGEFTDTQYF.

This clonotype was counted many times. This sequence joins TRBV12-3 or TRBV12-4 and TRBJ2-3; 10 positions agree with TRBD2. V was pared by 5 bases and J by 2 bases, with 4 bases of the junction left unmatched. CDR3 length: 15 amino acids. The CDR3 sequence: CASSPLAGYTDTQYF. The CDR3 nucleotides read TGTGCCAGCAGTCCACTAGCGGGGTACACAGATACGCAGTATTTT.

This clonotype was counted a few times. The chain carries TRBV7-2 and TRBJ2-1; a weak D match, TRBD2 (6 bases). The CDR3 totals 14 residues. In germline, CDR1 is SGHTA, CDR2 FQGNSA. V lost 1 base to trimming and J lost 7 bases, with 11 bases between them. CDR3 in amino acids: CASSLGDSRNEQFF. CDR3 DNA: TGTGCCAGCAGCTTAGGGGACTCGAGAAATGAGCAGTTCTTC.